The rows below give T cell receptor beta chains drawn from one sample of a study of Ad26.COV2.S vaccination and SARS-CoV-2 variants. Produced via immunoSEQ multiplex PCR; TCRdb's table is partial and in-frame only. The table records roughly 380,000 clones, around 86% of them present only once. The source material was peripheral blood, sampled in a trial of Ad26.COV2.S vaccine versus placebo. These receptors came from a person aged 18-65 years who received the Ad26.COV2.S COVID-19 vaccine or a placebo. The CDR3 runs from the conserved cysteine through the conserved F or W. A D gene is named only where the DNA matches it firmly. Not every row has a clone size; where given, it reads once, few, many or a size class.

CDR3nt	CDR3aa	d_gene	abundance	j_gene	v_gene
TGTGCCAGCAGTGAGACAGGGGGCAACACTGAAGCTTTCTTT	CASSETGGNTEAFF	TRBD1	.	TRBJ1-1	TRBV25-1
TGCGCCAGCAGCCTGCCCGAGTCCGGTGAAAAACTGTTTTTT	CASSLPESGEKLFF	.	.	TRBJ1-4	TRBV4-1
TGTGCCTGGAGCCCAGGGACAGGGAGGGAGCAGTACTTC	CAWSPGTGREQYF	TRBD1	.	TRBJ2-7	TRBV30
TGTGCCATCAGTGTTGTTGACAGCACCTACGAGCAGTACTTC	CAISVVDSTYEQYF	.	.	TRBJ2-7	TRBV10-3
TGCGCCAGCAGTCGGACGGGACTAGCGATCCGAGATACGCAGTATTTT	CASSRTGLAIRDTQYF	TRBD2	.	TRBJ2-3	TRBV10-2
TGCGCCAGCAAGACTAGACTGAACACCGGGGAGCTGTTTTTT	CASKTRLNTGELFF	.	.	TRBJ2-2	TRBV4-1
TGTGCCAGCAGTGAATATCCGGGACAGGAAGCTTTCTTT	CASSEYPGQEAFF	TRBD1	once	TRBJ1-1	TRBV25-1
TGTGCCAGCAGCTTACCAGGACTAGCGGGGGTAGACACAGATACGCAGTATTTT	CASSLPGLAGVDTDTQYF	TRBD2	.	TRBJ2-3	TRBV7-8
TGTGCCAGTAGTATTTCCATCCGGGGTCAGCCCCAGCATTTT	CASSISIRGQPQHF	.	.	TRBJ1-5	TRBV19
TGTGCCAGCAGCCCCCCCACAGGTAATCCGCAAGCTTTCTTT	CASSPPTGNPQAFF	.	.	TRBJ1-1	TRBV7-2
TGTGCCAGCAGCTTCGGGACAGGTCATCGCGAGCAGTACTTC	CASSFGTGHREQYF	TRBD1	.	TRBJ2-7	TRBV13
TGTGCCAGCTCACCCGGCGGGACAGGGATCTACGAGCAGTACTTC	CASSPGGTGIYEQYF	TRBD1	.	TRBJ2-7	TRBV18
TGCGCCAGCAGCTTGGGCAGGACGAACCGAGATTCACCCCTCCACTTT	CASSLGRTNRDSPLHF	.	.	TRBJ1-6	TRBV5-1
TGCAGCGTTGTCAGCCAGAGAAATGAAAAACTGTTTTTT	CSVVSQRNEKLFF	.	.	TRBJ1-4	TRBV29-1
TGCGCCAGCAGCCCCAAAGGGGGACTAGTGGAAAAACTGTTTTTT	CASSPKGGLVEKLFF	.	.	TRBJ1-4	TRBV4-3
TGCGCCAGCAGCTCGATAGCGGGGGGAGACAATGAGCAGTTCTTC	CASSSIAGGDNEQFF	TRBD2	.	TRBJ2-1	TRBV5-1
TGCGCCAGCAGGAGGCTACCTACTAGCACAGATACGCAGTATTTT	CASRRLPTSTDTQYF	.	.	TRBJ2-3	TRBV5-1
TGTGCCAGCAGTGAGGGGACAGAAGTTTATAATTCACCCCTCCACTTT	CASSEGTEVYNSPLHF	TRBD1	.	TRBJ1-6	TRBV25-1
TGTGCCACCAGCAGAGACGGGGGACAGCTCAATCAGCCCCAGCATTTT	CATSRDGGQLNQPQHF	TRBD1	.	TRBJ1-5	TRBV15
TGTGCCAGCAGTTTATGGTCGGGACGAAATGAAGCTTTCTTT	CASSLWSGRNEAFF	.	.	TRBJ1-1	TRBV27
TGTGCCAGCAGTCTGACAGGGAATCAGCCCCAGCATTTT	CASSLTGNQPQHF	TRBD1	.	TRBJ1-5	TRBV12-3/TRBV12-4
TGTGCCAGCAGCCTTGACATCTACTATGGCTACACCTTC	CASSLDIYYGYTF	.	.	TRBJ1-2	TRBV13
TGTGCCAGCAGCTACGTCAGGGACTACGAGCAGTACTTC	CASSYVRDYEQYF	.	.	TRBJ2-7	TRBV7-2
TGTGCCCCAGAGACAGGGGCAGGGGCCAACGTCCTGACTTTC	CAPETGAGANVLTF	TRBD1	.	TRBJ2-6	TRBV24-1
TGTGCCATCAGTGGGGATAGTGGGGAGACCCAGTACTTC	CAISGDSGETQYF	.	.	TRBJ2-5	TRBV10-3
TGTGCCAGCAGCGGGGGGACAGGGCGCAATCAGCCCCAGCATTTT	CASSGGTGRNQPQHF	TRBD1	few	TRBJ1-5	TRBV2
TGTGCCAGTAGTCTCCGCGCTCGGGGAAGGGAGTACGAGCAGTACTTC	CASSLRARGREYEQYF	.	once	TRBJ2-7	TRBV19
TGTGCCAGCAGTCATACTATGGGACTAGCGGGGTTGTCGAGCTCCTACAATGAGCAGTTCTTC	CASSHTMGLAGLSSSYNEQFF	TRBD2	.	TRBJ2-1	TRBV6-6
TGTGCCATCAGTGAACAGGTCAATGAAAAACTGTTTTTT	CAISEQVNEKLFF	.	.	TRBJ1-4	TRBV10-3
TGTGCCAGCAGCACGGGCGGGGGGCCCTCAGATACGCAGTATTTT	CASSTGGGPSDTQYF	TRBD2	.	TRBJ2-3	TRBV11-3
TGCGCCAGCAGCCCCAGCGGGGGTTACACAGATACGCAGTATTTT	CASSPSGGYTDTQYF	TRBD2	.	TRBJ2-3	TRBV4-1
TGTGCCAGCAGGAGATTCAGGGACACTGAAGCTTTCTTT	CASRRFRDTEAFF	.	.	TRBJ1-1	TRBV6-5
TGTGCCAGCTCACCCGCAGGGACTGCGGACTATGGCTACACCTTC	CASSPAGTADYGYTF	.	few	TRBJ1-2	TRBV18
TGTGCCAGCAGCTTAGGAGGGACGAAGCAGTACTTC	CASSLGGTKQYF	.	.	TRBJ2-7	TRBV7-2
TGTGCCAGCAGTGACCATATACACCGGGACTTACTTTCAGGAGAGACCCAGTACTTC	CASSDHIHRDLLSGETQYF	.	.	TRBJ2-5	TRBV6-1
TGTGCCAGCAGCCAAGGATATAGGGTTAATGAGCAGTTCTTC	CASSQGYRVNEQFF	.	.	TRBJ2-1	TRBV4-2
TGTGCCAGCAGTTCGACGGGCCAAGACAGGGGCGAGCAGTACTTC	CASSSTGQDRGEQYF	TRBD1	.	TRBJ2-7	TRBV6-5
TGCAGCGCCATGACAGGGGGCGAGTTTGACACCATATATTTT	CSAMTGGEFDTIYF	TRBD1	.	TRBJ1-3	TRBV29-1
TGTGCCAGCAGTTACTCTGGGACAGGGAACACTGAAGCTTTCTTT	CASSYSGTGNTEAFF	TRBD1	few	TRBJ1-1	TRBV6-5
TGTGCCAGCAGTTTAAGGCCAGGGGGCGCCTCTAATTCACCCCTCCACTTT	CASSLRPGGASNSPLHF	TRBD1	.	TRBJ1-6	TRBV27
TGTGCCACCGCGACCTCGAATAAGAACACTGAAGCTTTCTTT	CATATSNKNTEAFF	.	once	TRBJ1-1	TRBV24-1
TGCGCCAGCAGCCCTCGAGGGTTGGGTGAAAAACTGTTTTTT	CASSPRGLGEKLFF	.	.	TRBJ1-4	TRBV5-1
TGTGCCAGCTCAACAACCGGGACAGCCAACACCGGGGAGCTGTTTTTT	CASSTTGTANTGELFF	TRBD1	.	TRBJ2-2	TRBV18
TGTGCCATCAGTGAGGGTAGGAGCTCCTATAATTCACCCCTCCACTTT	CAISEGRSSYNSPLHF	.	.	TRBJ1-6	TRBV10-3
TGTGCCAGTAGTCCTTCCCCACAGGGCCCGGGGGAGACCCAGTACTTC	CASSPSPQGPGETQYF	.	.	TRBJ2-5	TRBV19
TGTGCCAGCAGCTTAGCGATTAGTGGCAATCAGCCCCAGCATTTT	CASSLAISGNQPQHF	.	.	TRBJ1-5	TRBV7-2
TGTGCCAGCAGCTTATCCGTTTCCGATGGCTACACCTTC	CASSLSVSDGYTF	.	.	TRBJ1-2	TRBV7-9
TGTGCCAGCAGCTCACTACTTAACTATGGCTACACCTTC	CASSSLLNYGYTF	.	.	TRBJ1-2	TRBV7-6
TGTGCCACCAGCAGAGATATGGGGACACGGGTTGGCTACACCTTC	CATSRDMGTRVGYTF	.	few	TRBJ1-2	TRBV15
TGTGCCAGCAGCCAAAGACTAGCGGGGGAGTCCTACAATGAGCAGTTCTTC	CASSQRLAGESYNEQFF	TRBD2	few	TRBJ2-1	TRBV4-2
TGTGCCAGCAGCACGGGACAGGGGAGTTATGGCTACACCTTC	CASSTGQGSYGYTF	TRBD1	once	TRBJ1-2	TRBV6-6
TGTGCCAGCAGTTTAGGACGGTACAATGAGCAGTTCTTC	CASSLGRYNEQFF	.	.	TRBJ2-1	TRBV27
TGTGCCAGCAGTTGGGACAGCTATAATTCACCCCTCCACTTT	CASSWDSYNSPLHF	TRBD1	.	TRBJ1-6	TRBV6-2/TRBV6-3
TGTGCCAGCAGCTTAAAGGGGGGACAGGGGGCCTATGGCTACACCTTC	CASSLKGGQGAYGYTF	TRBD1	.	TRBJ1-2	TRBV7-2
TGTGCCAGCAGCCAAGACCGGAAGGGTCAGCCCCAGCATTTT	CASSQDRKGQPQHF	.	.	TRBJ1-5	TRBV3-1/TRBV3-2